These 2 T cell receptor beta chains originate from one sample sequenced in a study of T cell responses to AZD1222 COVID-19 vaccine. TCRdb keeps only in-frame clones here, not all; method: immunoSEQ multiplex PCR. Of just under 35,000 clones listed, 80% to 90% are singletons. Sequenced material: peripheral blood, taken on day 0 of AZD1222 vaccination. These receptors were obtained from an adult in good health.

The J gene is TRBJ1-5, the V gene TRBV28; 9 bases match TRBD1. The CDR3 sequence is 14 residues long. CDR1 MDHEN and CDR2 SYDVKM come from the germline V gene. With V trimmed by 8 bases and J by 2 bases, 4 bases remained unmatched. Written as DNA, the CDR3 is TGTGCCAGCCGGGGACAGGGCGGCAATCAGCCCCAGCATTTT. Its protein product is CASRGQGGNQPQHF.

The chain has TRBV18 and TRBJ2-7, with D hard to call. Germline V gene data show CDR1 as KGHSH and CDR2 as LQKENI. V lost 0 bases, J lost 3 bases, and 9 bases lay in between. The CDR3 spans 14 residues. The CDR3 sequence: CASSPPSVDYEQYF. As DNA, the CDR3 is TGTGCCAGCTCACCACCGTCCGTTGACTACGAGCAGTACTTC.